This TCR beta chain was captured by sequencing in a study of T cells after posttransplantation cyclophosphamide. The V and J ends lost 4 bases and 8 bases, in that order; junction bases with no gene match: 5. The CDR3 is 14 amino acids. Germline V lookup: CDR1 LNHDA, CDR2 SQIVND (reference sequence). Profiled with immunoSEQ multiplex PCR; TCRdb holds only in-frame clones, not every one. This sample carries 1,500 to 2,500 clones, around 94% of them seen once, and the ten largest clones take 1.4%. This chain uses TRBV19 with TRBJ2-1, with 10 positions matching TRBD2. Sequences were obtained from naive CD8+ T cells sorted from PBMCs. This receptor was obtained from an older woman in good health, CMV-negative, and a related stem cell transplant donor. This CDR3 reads CASSTGLAFHEQFF. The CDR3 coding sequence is TGTGCCAGTAGTACGGGACTAGCGTTTCATGAGCAGTTCTTC.